This passage covers 10 T cell receptor beta chains from one sample sequenced in a study of T cells in women clearing cervical HPV infection. The method was immunoSEQ multiplex PCR; TCRdb's version includes in-frame clones alone and lacks a portion of them. The sample has roughly 22,000 clones. Sequenced sample: blood buffy coat. The origin of the receptors is a woman between 18 and 75 years old with a cervical HPV16 infection that either progressed to CIN3+ or cleared (not recorded which).

With respect to this clone: The sequenced fragment ends 3 residues before the CDR3 boundary, so the rest is inferred from the germline J gene. The chain combines TRBV11-2 with TRBJ1-2; 7 nucleotides line up with TRBD1. This CDR3 has 15 residues. The germline V gene encodes CDR1 SGHAT and CDR2 FQNNGV. V lost 3 bases, J lost 4 bases, and 8 bases stayed unmatched. The CDR3: CASSLQTGMSYGYTF. CDR3 DNA, as far as it was read: TGTGCCAGCAGCTTGCAGACAGGGATGAGCTATGGC.

Remarks on this clone: The observed sequence ends 3 residues before the CDR3 terminus, with the missing tail filled in from the germline J gene. The genes are TRBV18 and TRBJ1-2; possibly TRBD1 for D (6 bases). Germline V gene sequence: CDR1 KGHSH, CDR2 LQKENI. The V end was cut by 3 bases, the J end by 2 bases, with 10 bases between. There are 14 residues in the CDR3. The CDR3 bases that were read are TGTGCCAGCTCACCTTCGCAGGGGAACTATGGC. Amino acid sequence: CASSPSQGNYG. The complete CDR3 protein is CASSPSQGNYGYTF.

Comments on this clone: Read data end 3 residues before the CDR3 end; the end is taken from the germline J gene. V gene TRBV19 combines with J gene TRBJ2-5; TRBD2 aligns across 7 bases. V dropped 4 bases and J dropped 5; count of bases not matched to a gene: 7. The germline CDR1 and CDR2 sequences are LNHDA and SQIVND (reference sequence). This CDR3 contains 14 residues. The DNA read from the CDR3 is TGTGCCAGTAGTAGCCGGACTAGAGGGGAGACC. This codes for CASSSRTRGET. The whole CDR3 protein reads CASSSRTRGETQYF.

A note on this clone: Read data end 3 residues before the CDR3 end; the end is taken from the germline J gene. V gene TRBV30 combines with J gene TRBJ1-2; no definite D call. Per the germline V gene, CDR1 is GTSNPN and CDR2 is SVGIG (reference sequence). CDR3 length equals 12 residues. The CDR3: CAWSTTGYDYTF. The CDR3 bases that were read are TGTGCCTGGAGTACGACTGGCTACGAC.

Remarks on this clone: Read data end 3 residues before the CDR3 end; the end is taken from the germline J gene. V gene TRBV30 combines with J gene TRBJ1-1, with 8 bases lining up with TRBD1. The germline V gene encodes CDR1 GTSNPN and CDR2 SVGIG (reference sequence). The CDR3 runs to 14 residues. The CDR3 protein is CAWSRAGGVPEAFF. The part of the CDR3 DNA that was read is TGTGCCTGGAGTCGGGCAGGGGGCGTACCGGAA.

A remark on this clone: An end of the junction differs from the germline gene, which may be a read error. Sequencing ends 3 residues short of the CDR3 end; the germline J gene provides the rest. V usage is TRBV7-9 and J usage is TRBJ2-1; D possibly corresponds to TRBD2 (6 bases). Germline V gene data show CDR1 as SEHNR and CDR2 as FQNEAQ (reference sequence). This CDR3 is 14 amino acids long. The CDR3 loop reads CSSSSGTEYNEQFF. The CDR3 bases that were read are TGTTCCAGCAGCTCGGGGACTGAATACAATGAG.

A remark on this clone: The observed sequence ends 3 residues before the CDR3 terminus, with the missing tail filled in from the germline J gene. V is TRBV2 and J is TRBJ2-2; the match to TRBD2 covers 7 bases. The trim removed 6 bases at V and 6 bases at J, leaving 13 bases unmatched. Germline V lookup: CDR1 SNHLY, CDR2 FYNNEI. CDR3 length equals 16 residues. The sequenced CDR3 bases are TGTGCCAGCAGCCAGACTAGCCAAAGGTTAGCCGGGGAG. This encodes CASSQTSQRLAGE. The whole CDR3 sequence is CASSQTSQRLAGELFF.

On this clone itself: Read data end 3 residues before the CDR3 end; the end is taken from the germline J gene. The chain recombines TRBV2 with TRBJ2-2; 13 bases agree with TRBD2. V lost 6 bases, J lost 6 bases, and 4 bases stayed unmatched. The CDR3 covers 15 residues. Germline V CDR1 and CDR2: SNHLY, FYNNEI. Incomplete CDR3 DNA: TGTGCCAGCAGGAGGACTAGCGGGAGTCCCGGGGAG. Amino acid sequence: CASRRTSGSPGE. The entire CDR3 reads CASRRTSGSPGELFF. Drawing the rest from reference TRBV2 and TRBJ2-2, the complete variable domain is EPEVTQTPSHQVTQMGQEVILRCVPISNHLYFYWYRQILGQKVEFLVSFYNNEISEKSEIFDDQFSVERPDGSNFTLKIRSTKLEDSAMYFCASRRTSGSPGELFFGEGSRLTVL.

Remarks on this clone: The read finishes 3 residues shy of the CDR3 end, and the germline J gene is used to complete it. The chain recombines TRBV30 with TRBJ2-2, with D maybe TRBD1 (6 bases). The CDR3 loop spans 14 amino acids. Germline CDR1 is GTSNPN and CDR2 is SVGIG (reference sequence). The CDR3 here is CAWSSTGTNEKLFF. The sequenced CDR3 bases are TGTGCCTGGAGTAGCACCGGGACAAATGAAAAG.

On this clone: The read stops 3 residues short of the end of the CDR3; the missing end is completed from the germline J gene. The chain combines TRBV11-2 with TRBJ2-3; D is unresolved. From germline, CDR1 is SGHAT and CDR2 FQNNGV. This CDR3 comprises 15 residues. CDR3 sequence reads: CASTQWSTGGETQYF. The CDR3 bases that were read are TGTGCCAGCACCCAGTGGTCCACCGGCGGAGAGACG.